The T cell receptor (beta chain) described here comes from a study of blood T cell repertoires in COVID-19. Overall study context: The United States, Italy and Spain supplied acute and convalescent COVID-19 samples. From T cells, B-cell-depleted T cells, or PBMCs came the material, which was cDNA or gDNA.

The CDR3 loop spans 19 amino acids. Looked up from germline, CDR1 is LNHDA and CDR2 is SQIVND (reference sequence). Method: immunoSEQ multiplex PCR; TCRdb's copy keeps in-frame clones and lacks some. Of under 200,000 clones in the sample, roughly 80% were seen once. To note about this clone: One end of the junction does not line up with germline, which may come from a read error.

The clonotype originates from a man aged 55 to 70 with active or convalescent COVID-19. The chain recombines TRBV19 with TRBJ2-2, with D maybe TRBD2 (6 bases). Sequencing used peripheral blood. DNA for the CDR3: TGTGCCAGTCGGCCCGGCTTGACTAGTATATCACTCGTGAACCGGGGAGCTGTTTTT. This sequence encodes CASRPGLTSISLVNRGAVF.